A single T cell receptor (beta chain) is shown here with its context. Antigen: not known. V dropped 3 bases and J dropped 3 bases, with 9 bases sitting between them. The CDR3 has 14 amino acids. CDR1 and CDR2 from the germline V gene are SGHVS and FQNEAQ. Using immunoSEQ multiplex PCR, the repertoire was profiled, and TCRdb retains in-frame clones only, with some absent. The sample lists about 90,000 clones, approximately 90% occurring once. This entry is derived from a study of OX40 agonist ivuxolimab in advanced cancers. Study observations and caveats: Partial responders at 0.1-3.0 mg/kg showed near-lowest clonal expansion.

Sample: CD4+ or CD8+ T cells sorted from blood, taken in a trial of the OX40 agonist ivuxolimab. This clonotype originated in an adult with an advanced solid tumor such as melanoma, head and neck, liver or kidney cancer. The chain is built from TRBV7-8 and TRBJ1-5; no reliable D call. CDR3 bases: TGTGCCAGCAGCTTTGGGCCATCCAATCAGCCCCAGCATTTT. Protein product: CASSFGPSNQPQHF. Filled out from reference TRBV7-8 and TRBJ1-5, the complete variable domain reads GAGVSQSPRYKVAKRGQDVALRCDPISGHVSLFWYQQALGQGPEFLTYFQNEAQLDKSGLPSDRFFAERPEGSVSTLKIQRTQQEDSAVYLCASSFGPSNQPQHFGDGTRLSIL.